The 9 T cell receptor beta chains in this list originate from one sample, sequenced in a study of T cell repertoires in cytomegalovirus infection. For these receptors, no antigen is known. MiXCR, run by TCRdb on the reads, gives a single entry per CDR3 protein. The data contain around 800,000 distinct CDR3 sequences, 32% of them singletons. This specimen consisted of cultured CD8+ T cells from PBMCs, obtained from culture after CMV antigen stimulation. These receptors were obtained from a human donor in good health (CMV status not recorded). Some clones in this sample may be carry-over from other donors' samples.

This clonotype has a count of ten or more. This chain links TRBV7-2 with TRBJ2-4; 8 bases line up with TRBD1. This CDR3 has 15 amino acids. Trimming at V came to 5 bases and at J to 11 bases, leaving 14 bases not matched to a gene. The germline V gene encodes CDR1 SGHTA and CDR2 FQGNSA. The CDR3 coding sequence is TGTGCCAGCAGCGTCACGGGACAGGTTCCTGGGGTTCAGTACTTC. As protein: CASSVTGQVPGVQYF. Together with reference TRBV7-2 and TRBJ2-4, the CDR3 gives the full variable domain: GAGVSQSPSNKVTEKGKDVELRCDPISGHTALYWYRQSLGQGLEFLIYFQGNSAPDKSGLPSDRFSAERTGGSVSTLTIQRTQQEDSAVYLCASSVTGQVPGVQYFGAGTRLSVL.

This clonotype has only a few counts. One end of the junction is discordant with germline, which a read error may explain. In nucleotides, the CDR3 is TGTGCCAGCAGCTCAGGGGCCGGCCTCTACAACAATGAGCAGGTCTTC. Translation gives CASSSGAGLYNNEQVF. The V and J genes are TRBV7-6 and TRBJ2-1, with D possibly TRBD1 on 6 matching bases. CDR1 SGHVS and CDR2 FNYEAQ come from the germline V gene. CDR3 length: 16 amino acids.

The chain links TRBV28 to TRBJ2-2; 9 nucleotides match TRBD1. Germline trimming cut 3 bases from V and 1 base from J; bases unmatched to any gene: 3. CDR3 length: 16 amino acids. Germline CDR1 MDHEN, CDR2 SYDVKM. CDR3 sequence reads: CASSFRDRENTGELFF. In nucleotides, the CDR3 is TGTGCCAGCAGTTTCCGGGACAGGGAGAACACCGGGGAGCTGTTTTTT.

This clonotype was picked up a small number of times. The rearrangement links TRBV18 to TRBJ2-1, with TRBD2 identical over 7 bases. CDR3 length equals 15 residues. V lost 2 bases to trimming and J lost 5 bases; unmatched junction nucleotides: 6. Germline V gene lookup returns CDR1 KGHSH and CDR2 LQKENI. CDR3 DNA sequence: TGTGCCAGCTCACCAGGCAGCGGGGATAACAATGAGCAGTTCTTC. Residues: CASSPGSGDNNEQFF.

This clonotype was observed at least ten times. The gene calls are TRBV7-2 and TRBJ2-6, with D tentatively TRBD2 (6 bases). Trimming took 9 bases from V and 3 from J, leaving 15 bases between them. Germline V CDR1 and CDR2: SGHTA, FQGNSA. The CDR3 runs 15 residues. CDR3: CASTPRGGGANVLTF. CDR3 DNA: TGTGCCAGTACGCCTCGGGGAGGTGGGGCCAACGTCCTGACTTTC.

This clonotype was detected a few times. The chain carries TRBV7-6 and TRBJ1-3; D is unresolved. There are 15 residues in the CDR3. Germline V gene sequence: CDR1 SGHVS, CDR2 FNYEAQ. The V and J ends lost 2 bases and 2 bases respectively, with 10 bases between them. CDR3 bases: TGTGCCAGCAGCTTAACCGAGCGAACTGGAAACACCATATATTTT. It codes for CASSLTERTGNTIYF.

This clonotype was seen once. The chain couples TRBV5-1 to TRBJ2-1; either TRBD1 or TRBD2 may supply D (5 bases each). Germline V lookup: CDR1 SGHRS, CDR2 YFSETQ. The CDR3 length is 13 residues. V gave up 1 base and J gave up 8 bases, with 10 bases separating them. The CDR3 sequence is CASSLKGRDEQFF. The DNA for the CDR3 is TGCGCCAGCAGCTTGAAGGGGAGAGATGAGCAGTTCTTC.

The CDR3 region is CASSFRYPGARTDTQYF. CDR3 sequence (DNA): TGTGCCAGCAGTTTTAGGTACCCAGGGGCACGCACAGATACGCAGTATTTT. V and J are TRBV27 and TRBJ2-3; TRBD1 is a possible D gene (6 bases). Trimming shortened V by 3 bases and J by 1 base, and 17 bases separated the two germline ends. The CDR3 sequence is 17 residues long. Germline V gene sequence: CDR1 MNHEY, CDR2 SMNVEV (reference sequence).

This clonotype was counted between two and nine times. For the CDR3, the DNA is TGCAGTGCTGGGGGGCGAGGCTACACCTTC. Its protein is CSAGGRGYTF. J is TRBJ1-2 and V is TRBV20-1, with a tentative D call TRBD1 (6 bases). CDR1 is DFQATT and CDR2 is SNEGSKA in the germline V gene (reference sequence). Trimming took 5 bases from V and 8 from J, leaving 9 bases between them. This CDR3 has 10 residues.